This TCR beta chain stems from a study of blood T cell repertoires in COVID-19. The overall study: The United States, Italy and Spain supplied acute and convalescent COVID-19 samples.

V was shortened by 2 bases and J by 5 bases, with 10 bases between the two germline ends. This CDR3 has 13 amino acids. Germline V gives CDR1 SGHNT, CDR2 YYREEE (reference sequence). Original analysis: Reference gene primer amplification yielded estimated nucleated cell counts. Sequenced by immunoSEQ multiplex PCR; TCRdb stores in-frame clones only, minus some. The V and J calls and the clone size are those of that table, but D and trimming were determined from the DNA. This repertoire shows a few hundred thousand clones, 65% to 90% found once; its top ten account for less than 2%. Participant age was roughly 18 to 100 years, and participants resided in roughly 25 US areas. Cohorts were assigned according to the clinical history that participants reported.

Source material: PBMCs or T cells enriched from blood (not recorded which). The source is a man aged 40-50 years who had recovered from COVID-19. The chain uses TRBV5-4 and TRBJ1-2; D is ambiguous. CDR3 sequence (DNA): TGTGCCAGCAGCTTCGCAGGTAGTTATGGCTACACCTTC. This sequence encodes CASSFAGSYGYTF.